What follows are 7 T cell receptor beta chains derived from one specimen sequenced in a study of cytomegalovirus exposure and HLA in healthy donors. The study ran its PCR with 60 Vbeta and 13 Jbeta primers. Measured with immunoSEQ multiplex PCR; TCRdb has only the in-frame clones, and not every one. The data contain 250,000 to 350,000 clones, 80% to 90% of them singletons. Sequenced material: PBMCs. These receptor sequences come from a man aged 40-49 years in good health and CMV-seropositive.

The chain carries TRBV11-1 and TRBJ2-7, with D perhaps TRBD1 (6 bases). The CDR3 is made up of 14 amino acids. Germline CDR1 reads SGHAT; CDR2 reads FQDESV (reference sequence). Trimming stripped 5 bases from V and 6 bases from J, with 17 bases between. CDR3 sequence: CASSGAGAPREQYF. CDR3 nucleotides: TGTGCCAGCAGCGGCGCAGGGGCCCCCCGCGAGCAGTACTTC.

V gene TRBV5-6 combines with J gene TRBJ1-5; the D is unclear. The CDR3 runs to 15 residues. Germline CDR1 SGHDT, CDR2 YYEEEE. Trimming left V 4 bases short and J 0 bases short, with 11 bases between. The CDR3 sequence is CASSVDGDSNQPQHF. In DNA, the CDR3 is TGTGCCAGCAGCGTGGACGGTGATAGCAATCAGCCCCAGCATTTT.

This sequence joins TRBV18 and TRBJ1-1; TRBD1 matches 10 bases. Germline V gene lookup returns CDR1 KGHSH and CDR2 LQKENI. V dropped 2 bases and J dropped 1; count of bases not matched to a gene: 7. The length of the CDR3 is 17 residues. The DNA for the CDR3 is TGTGCCAGCTCACCAACCGGGACAGGGGCAACGAACACTGAAGCTTTCTTT. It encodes CASSPTGTGATNTEAFF.

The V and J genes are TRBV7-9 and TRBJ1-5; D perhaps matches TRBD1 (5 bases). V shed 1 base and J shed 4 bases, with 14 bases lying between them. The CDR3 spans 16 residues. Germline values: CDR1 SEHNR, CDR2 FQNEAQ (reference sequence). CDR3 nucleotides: TGTGCCAGCAGCTTAGGGTCGGGGGTGCTTAATCAGCCCCAGCATTTT. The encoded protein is CASSLGSGVLNQPQHF.

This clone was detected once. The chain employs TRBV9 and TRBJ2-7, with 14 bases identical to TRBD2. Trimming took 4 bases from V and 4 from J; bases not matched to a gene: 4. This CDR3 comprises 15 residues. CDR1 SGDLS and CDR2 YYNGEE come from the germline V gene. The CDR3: CASSIGLAGGYEQYF. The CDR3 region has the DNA TGTGCCAGCAGCATCGGACTAGCGGGAGGTTACGAGCAGTACTTC.

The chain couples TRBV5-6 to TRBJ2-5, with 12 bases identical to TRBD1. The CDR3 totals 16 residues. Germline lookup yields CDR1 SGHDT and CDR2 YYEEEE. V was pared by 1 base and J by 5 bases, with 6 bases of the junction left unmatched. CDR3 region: CASSLWDRGRTETQYF. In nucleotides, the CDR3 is TGTGCCAGCAGCTTGTGGGACAGGGGGCGGACGGAGACCCAGTACTTC.

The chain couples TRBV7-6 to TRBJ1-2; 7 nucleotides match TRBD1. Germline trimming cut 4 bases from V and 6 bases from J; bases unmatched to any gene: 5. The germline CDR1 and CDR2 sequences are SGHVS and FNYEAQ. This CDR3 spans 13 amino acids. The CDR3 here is CASSSTGFDGYTF. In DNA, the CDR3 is TGTGCCAGCAGCTCGACAGGGTTTGATGGCTACACCTTC. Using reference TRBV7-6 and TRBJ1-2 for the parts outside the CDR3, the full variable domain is GAGVSQSPRYKVTKRGQDVALRCDPISGHVSLYWYRQALGQGPEFLTYFNYEAQQDKSGLPNDRFSAERPEGSISTLTIQRTEQRDSAMYRCASSSTGFDGYTFGSGTRLTVV.